This T cell receptor (beta chain) appears in the sequencing data of a study of human T cells and chemical hapten exposure. V lost 4 bases and J 4 bases, leaving 11 bases between the germline ends. The CDR3 has 13 residues. CDR1 SGHRS and CDR2 YFSETQ come from the germline V gene. This sample's time point: patch test 2, 6 weeks after DPC sensitization. Stated treatment: therapeutic diphenylcyclopropenone sensitization with weekly scalp DPC. TCRdb re-analysed the RACE reads in MiXCR, keeping a single row per CDR3 protein. The repertoire holds under 450,000 distinct CDR3 sequences, with around 6% as singletons.

The sample consisted of whole blood, taken in connection with sensitization to the hapten diphenylcyclopropenone (DPC). The source is a young woman with alopecia areata. Some clones in this sample may be carry-over from other donors' samples. V gene TRBV5-1 combines with J gene TRBJ1-1, with D tentatively TRBD1 (5 bases). The CDR3 DNA sequence: TGCGCCAGCAGCCGGTTGGGGGGCACTGAAGCTTTCTTT. Its translation is CASSRLGGTEAFF.